This entry features one TCR beta chain sequence. This receptor's antigen is unknown. One base away there is no much larger clone; base qualities are not given. The immunoSEQ kit was used, according to the manufacturer's recommendations, to generate TCR beta libraries from genomic DNA. To prepare the libraries, a first multiplex PCR with proprietary primers was run, followed by a second PCR that added unique barcodes, and a bead cleanup was done after each round. Each sample batch included a kit-provided positive control reaction and a negative control reaction. The final libraries were assessed on an Agilent 4200 TapeStation D1000 ScreenTape, pooled by volume, and quantified by qPCR. Sequencing was performed on an Illumina NextSeq500 using a MidOutput 150-cycle cartridge, with 156 Read1 cycles, 15 Index1 cycles, and the kit custom primers. The pooled library was loaded at approximately 0.99 pM, and 20% PhiX control was spiked in. Per the source publication's procedure: Vendor-processed data were analyzed in R, and a clonotype was defined as all T cells sharing the same CDR3 nucleotide sequence. In the clone abundance analyses, frequencies were normalized to the 10,000 most abundant clones in each sample. Public T cell clones, which averaged fewer than five per sample, were removed prior to analysis. A difference in abundance of at least 32-fold between compartments was used to define tumor-enriched and baseline blood-enriched clonotypes. Clonotypes expanded or contracted between blood time points were identified with a beta-binomial differential abundance model. Tumor-blood repertoire similarity was measured with the Baroni-Urbani and Buser coefficient, and group comparisons used two-tailed Wilcoxon tests in R. The clones in this table, taken by TCRdb from immuneACCESS, are in-frame only. Not every clone is retained; where verified, under half of the shortfall comes from an unresolved V gene, and the cause of the rest is unknown. V and J calls and clone size follow that table, whereas D and trimming were derived from the DNA. The sample data list around 94,000 clones, and about 85% of these were observed just once. The top ten clones comprise roughly a tenth of the sample.

These data are taken from a study of radiation and T cells in renal cell carcinoma (dated by TCRdb to between 2020 and 2021). For context, the study as a whole: A total of 50 to 55 samples underwent TCR beta sequencing, made up of roughly 26 tumors and roughly 27 peripheral blood samples. The last blood draw happened 4 weeks after radiation, timed to coincide with nephrectomy. Across all 50 or so samples, approximately 4,000,000 unique CDR3 nucleotide sequences, encoding 2 million to 3 million unique CDR3 amino acid sequences, were identified.

In light of the paper, this sample's time point label describes: blood 4 weeks post-SBRT, at nephrectomy. The sample's treatment or condition, from its label and the paper: 15 Gy SBRT to primary tumor, nephrectomy 4 weeks later. The samples were drawn from a clinical trial, where primary renal cell carcinomas were treated with 15 Gy of stereotactic body radiation therapy and then removed by nephrectomy 4 weeks afterward. Serial peripheral blood from radiation-treated patients was sampled at baseline, 2 weeks and 4 weeks after SBRT to track tumor-enriched clonotypes. Every patient had renal cell carcinoma of clear cell pathology. The QIAamp DNA Blood Mini Kit (Qiagen) was used to prepare genomic DNA for TCR sequencing. Samples were included in the analyses only if all quality control checks were passed. General conclusions and limits of the study: No pretreatment tumor biopsies were available, so the baseline intratumoral presence of clonotypes could not be determined. An increase in top tumor clonotypes in blood was observed from baseline to 2 weeks post-radiation, followed by contraction by 4 weeks, which was taken to suggest transient expansion of tumor-resident clones. Tracking of blood repertoire dynamics stopped at roughly four weeks after treatment, with no follow-up past that point. With a single-armed trial design, the study had no way to address how radiation dose or scheduling affects the TCR repertoire.

V loses 4 bases at its end and J loses 5 bases; junction bases beyond the gene matches: 4. The germline V gene encodes CDR1 SNHLY and CDR2 FYNNEI. Reading from cysteine to phenylalanine, the CDR3 counts 13 amino acids. Left in the record is the CDR3 DNA by itself, 39 bases read in frame from the first base. The V gene is TRBV2 and the J gene is TRBJ2-7; 8 of the junction bases match TRBD1. The source of this sequence is a man in his fifties with renal cell carcinoma. Sequencing was performed on blood, taken from a patient whose treatment included radiotherapy and nephrectomy. The CDR3 reads as follows: CASSGQTGDEQYF. In nucleotide form, the sequence is TGTGCCAGCAGTGGTCAGACAGGGGACGAGCAGTACTTC.